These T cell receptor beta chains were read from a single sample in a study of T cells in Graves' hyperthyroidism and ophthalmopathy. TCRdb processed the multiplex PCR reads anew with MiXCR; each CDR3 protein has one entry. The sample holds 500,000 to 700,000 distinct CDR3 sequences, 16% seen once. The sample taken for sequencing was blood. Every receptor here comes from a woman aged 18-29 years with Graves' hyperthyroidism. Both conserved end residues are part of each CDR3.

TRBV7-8,CASSIGQYYEQYF
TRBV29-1,CSGWGGAKNIQYF
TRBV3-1,CASSQETQATTGPYNEQFF
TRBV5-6,CASSALGTSGLQDTQYF
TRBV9,CASSPDRGGSYEQYF
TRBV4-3,CASSQSGFEAFF
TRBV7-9,CASSSLQGGGETQYF
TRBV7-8,CASSLGGQWNYGYTF
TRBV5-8,CATQILDEKLFF
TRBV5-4,CASSSPGRDTEAFF
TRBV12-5,CASGLVLGQGADEQFF
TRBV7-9,CASSLAGRPNTEAFF
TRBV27,CASRPPGQGVYNEQFF
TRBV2,CASSQRWADSPLHF
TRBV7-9,CASSLGAVGTEAFF
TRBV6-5,CASSYGGAGMNTEAFF
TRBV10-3,CAISGTPRGTDTQYF
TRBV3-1,CASSQLGGLGSYEQYF
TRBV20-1,CSARDWGGASGTADTQYF
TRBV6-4,CASSESGWSEAFF
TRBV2,CASRIGSGANVLTF
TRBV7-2,CANSENPGAAYNEQFF
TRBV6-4,CASGRYFGNERFF
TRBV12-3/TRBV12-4,CATRRDLTNEKLFF
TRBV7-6,CASSLGAGTGAFYNEQFF
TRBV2,CASSEMRGTSGPQSSYNEQFF
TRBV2,CASSGWYRGGYGYTF
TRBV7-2,CASSLGGRGRSYGYTF
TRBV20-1,CSARDPGSGELFF
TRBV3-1,CASSQGDREGETQYF
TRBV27,CASSSDGQHSNQPQHF
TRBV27,CASSLSPMGGFVYEQYF
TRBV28,CASSPPGGPNYGYTF
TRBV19,CASTHRGQYSNQPQHF
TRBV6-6,CASSYSTGSAKNIQYF
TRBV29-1,CSVVTQGMDTEAFF
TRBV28,CASSSSYSSPLHF
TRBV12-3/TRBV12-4,CASSRFGVSYEQYF
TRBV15,CATSRQGQIDYGYTF
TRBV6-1,CASSPATVSNQPQHF
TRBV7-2,CASTGRPGGKNIQYF
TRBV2,CASGNGTVNRKLFF
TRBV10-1,CASSDRRNSPLHF
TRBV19,CASRGQGPYGYTF
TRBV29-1,CSVEDRESPRYEQYF
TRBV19,CASSILSGQGRQPQHF
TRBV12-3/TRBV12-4,CASSLSSGGGDTQYF
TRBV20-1,CSAIRPNNEQFF